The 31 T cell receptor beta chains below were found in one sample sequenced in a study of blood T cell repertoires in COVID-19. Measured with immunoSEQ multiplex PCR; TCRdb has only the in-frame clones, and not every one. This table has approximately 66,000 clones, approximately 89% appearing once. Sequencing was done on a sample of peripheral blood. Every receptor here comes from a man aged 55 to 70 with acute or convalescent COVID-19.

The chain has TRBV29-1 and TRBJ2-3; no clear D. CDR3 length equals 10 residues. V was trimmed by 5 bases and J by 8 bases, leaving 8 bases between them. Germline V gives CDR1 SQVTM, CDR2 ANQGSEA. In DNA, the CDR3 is TGCAGCGTTCTAGAGGTTACGCAGTATTTT. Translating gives CSVLEVTQYF.

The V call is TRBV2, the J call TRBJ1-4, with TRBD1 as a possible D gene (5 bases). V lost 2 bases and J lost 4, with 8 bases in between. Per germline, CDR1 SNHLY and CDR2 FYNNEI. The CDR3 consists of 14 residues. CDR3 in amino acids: CASSEQGGNEKLFF. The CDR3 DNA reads TGTGCCAGCAGTGAACAGGGAGGTAATGAAAAACTGTTTTTT.

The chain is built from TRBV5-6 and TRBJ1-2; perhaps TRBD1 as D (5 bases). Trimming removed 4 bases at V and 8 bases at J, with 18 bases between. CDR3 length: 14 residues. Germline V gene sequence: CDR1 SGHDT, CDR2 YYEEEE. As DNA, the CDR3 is TGTGCCAGCAGCCTATGGTGGGGAGGGGACGGCTACACCTTC. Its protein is CASSLWWGGDGYTF.

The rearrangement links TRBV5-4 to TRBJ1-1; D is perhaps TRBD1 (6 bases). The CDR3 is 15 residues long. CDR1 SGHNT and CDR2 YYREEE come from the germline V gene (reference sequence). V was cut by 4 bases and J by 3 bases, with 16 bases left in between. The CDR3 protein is CASSIGGGRDTEAFF. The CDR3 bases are TGTGCCAGCAGCATTGGGGGGGGCAGGGACACTGAAGCTTTCTTT.

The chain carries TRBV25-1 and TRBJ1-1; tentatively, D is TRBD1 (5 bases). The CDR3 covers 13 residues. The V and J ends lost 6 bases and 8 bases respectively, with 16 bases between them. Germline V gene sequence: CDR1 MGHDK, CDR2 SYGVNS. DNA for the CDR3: TGTGCCAGCAGGGGAACAGGTCCCTCAGAAGCTTTCTTT. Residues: CASRGTGPSEAFF.

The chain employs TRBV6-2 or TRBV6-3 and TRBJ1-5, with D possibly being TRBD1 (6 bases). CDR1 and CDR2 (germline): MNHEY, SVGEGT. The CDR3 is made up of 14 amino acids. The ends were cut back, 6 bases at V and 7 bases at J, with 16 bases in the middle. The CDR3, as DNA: TGTGCCAGCAGCGTCGCACAGGGTCGGCAGCCCCAGCATTTT. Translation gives CASSVAQGRQPQHF.

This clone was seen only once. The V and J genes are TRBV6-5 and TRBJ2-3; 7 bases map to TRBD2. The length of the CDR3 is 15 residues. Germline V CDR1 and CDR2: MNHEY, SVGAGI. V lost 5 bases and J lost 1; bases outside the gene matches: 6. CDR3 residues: CASSPGLGRTDTQYF. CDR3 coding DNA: TGTGCCAGCAGTCCCGGACTAGGCCGCACAGATACGCAGTATTTT.

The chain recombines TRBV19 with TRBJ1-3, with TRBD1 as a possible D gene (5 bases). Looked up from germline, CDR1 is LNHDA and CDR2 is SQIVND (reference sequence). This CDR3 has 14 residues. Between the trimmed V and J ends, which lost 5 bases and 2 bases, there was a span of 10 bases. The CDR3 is CASSPGTTGNTIYF. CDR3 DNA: TGTGCCAGTAGTCCAGGGACTACTGGAAACACCATATATTTT.

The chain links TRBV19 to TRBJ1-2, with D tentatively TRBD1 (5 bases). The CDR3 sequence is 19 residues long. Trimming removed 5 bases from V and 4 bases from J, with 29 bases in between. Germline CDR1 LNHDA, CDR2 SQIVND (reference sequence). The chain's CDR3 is CASSADIDTGGGVLYGYTF. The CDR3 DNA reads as TGTGCCAGTAGTGCCGACATCGACACCGGGGGAGGGGTCCTCTATGGCTACACCTTC.

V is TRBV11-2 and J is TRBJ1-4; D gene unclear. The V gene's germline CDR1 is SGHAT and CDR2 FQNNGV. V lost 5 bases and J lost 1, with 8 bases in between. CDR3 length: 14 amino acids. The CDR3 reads CASSAYRTNEKLFF. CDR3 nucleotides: TGTGCCAGCAGCGCATACAGAACTAATGAAAAACTGTTTTTT. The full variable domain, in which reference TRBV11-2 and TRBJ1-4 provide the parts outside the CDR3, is EAGVAQSPRYKIIEKRQSVAFWCNPISGHATLYWYQQILGQGPKLLIQFQNNGVVDDSQLPKDRFSAERLKGVDSTLKIQPAKLEDSAVYLCASSAYRTNEKLFFGSGTQLSVL.

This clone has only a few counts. For the CDR3, the DNA is TGTGCCAGCAGCTTAGGACAGGGGGCTGGTGATACGCAGTATTTT. Translating it yields CASSLGQGAGDTQYF. This chain connects TRBV6-2 or TRBV6-3 to TRBJ2-3; 11 bases map to TRBD1. V dropped 6 bases and J dropped 6; count of bases not matched to a gene: 8. The length of the CDR3 is 15 residues. The V gene's germline CDR1 is MNHEY and CDR2 SVGEGT.

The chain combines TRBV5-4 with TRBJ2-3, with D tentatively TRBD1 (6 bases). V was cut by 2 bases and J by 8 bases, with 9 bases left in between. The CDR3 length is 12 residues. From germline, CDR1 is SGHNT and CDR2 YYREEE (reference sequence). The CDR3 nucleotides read TGTGCCAGCAGCTTACAGGGCGGTACGCAGTATTTT. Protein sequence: CASSLQGGTQYF.

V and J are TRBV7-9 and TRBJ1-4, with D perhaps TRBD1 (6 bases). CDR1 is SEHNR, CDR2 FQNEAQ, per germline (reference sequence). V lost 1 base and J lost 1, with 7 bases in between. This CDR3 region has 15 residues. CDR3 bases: TGTGCCAGCAGCTTAGAGACAGGAACTAATGAAAAACTGTTTTTT. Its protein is CASSLETGTNEKLFF.

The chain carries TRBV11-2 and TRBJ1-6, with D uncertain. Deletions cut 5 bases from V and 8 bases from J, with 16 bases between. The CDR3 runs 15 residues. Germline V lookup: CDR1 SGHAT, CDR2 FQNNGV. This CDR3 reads CASSPDPGGHSPLHF. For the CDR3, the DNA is TGTGCCAGCAGCCCCGATCCCGGTGGTCATTCACCCCTCCACTTT.

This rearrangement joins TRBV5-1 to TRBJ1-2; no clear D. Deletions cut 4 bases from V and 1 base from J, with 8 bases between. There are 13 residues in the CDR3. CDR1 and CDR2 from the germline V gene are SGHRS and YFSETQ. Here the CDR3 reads CASSEMNNYGYTF. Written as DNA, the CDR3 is TGCGCCAGCAGCGAGATGAATAACTATGGCTACACCTTC.

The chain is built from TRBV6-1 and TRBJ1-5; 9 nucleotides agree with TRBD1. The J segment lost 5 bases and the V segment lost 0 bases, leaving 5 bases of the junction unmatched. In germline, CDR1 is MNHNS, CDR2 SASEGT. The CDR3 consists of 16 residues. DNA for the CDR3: TGTGCCAGCAGTGAAGCTCGGACAGGGGCTGATCAGCCCCAGCATTTT. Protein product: CASSEARTGADQPQHF.

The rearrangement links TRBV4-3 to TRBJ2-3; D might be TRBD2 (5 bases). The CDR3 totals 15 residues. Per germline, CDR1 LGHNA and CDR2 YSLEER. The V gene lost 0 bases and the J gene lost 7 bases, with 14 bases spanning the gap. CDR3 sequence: CASSQDQEGTNTQYF. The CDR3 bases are TGCGCCAGCAGCCAAGATCAAGAGGGTACCAATACGCAGTATTTT.

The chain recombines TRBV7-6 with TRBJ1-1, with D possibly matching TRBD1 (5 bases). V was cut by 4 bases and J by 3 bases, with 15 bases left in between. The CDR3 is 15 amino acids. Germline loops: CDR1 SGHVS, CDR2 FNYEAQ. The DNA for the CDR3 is TGTGCCAGCAGCTCGGTTAGGGGTTGGGACACTGAAGCTTTCTTT. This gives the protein CASSSVRGWDTEAFF. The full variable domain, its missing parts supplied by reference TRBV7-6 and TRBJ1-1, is GAGVSQSPRYKVTKRGQDVALRCDPISGHVSLYWYRQALGQGPEFLTYFNYEAQQDKSGLPNDRFSAERPEGSISTLTIQRTEQRDSAMYRCASSSVRGWDTEAFFGQGTRLTVV.

DNA for the CDR3: TGTGCCAGCAGCTTGGCAGGCGGCAATCAGCCCCAGCATTTT. It encodes CASSLAGGNQPQHF. This sequence joins TRBV5-5 and TRBJ1-5; D uncertain. The germline V gene has CDR1 SGHKS and CDR2 YYEKEE (reference sequence). The V and J ends lost 0 bases and 2 bases respectively, with 6 bases between them. This CDR3 has 14 residues. Together with reference TRBV5-5 and TRBJ1-5, the CDR3 gives the full variable domain: DAGVTQSPTHLIKTRGQQVTLRCSPISGHKSVSWYQQVLGQGPQFIFQYYEKEERGRGNFPDRFSARQFPNYSSELNVNALLLGDSALYLCASSLAGGNQPQHFGDGTRLSIL.

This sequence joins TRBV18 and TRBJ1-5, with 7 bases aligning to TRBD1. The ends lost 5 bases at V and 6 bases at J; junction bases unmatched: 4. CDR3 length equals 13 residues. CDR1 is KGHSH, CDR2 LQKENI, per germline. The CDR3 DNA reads TGTGCCAGCTCAACAGGGGCCCGTCAGCCCCAGCATTTT. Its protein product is CASSTGARQPQHF.

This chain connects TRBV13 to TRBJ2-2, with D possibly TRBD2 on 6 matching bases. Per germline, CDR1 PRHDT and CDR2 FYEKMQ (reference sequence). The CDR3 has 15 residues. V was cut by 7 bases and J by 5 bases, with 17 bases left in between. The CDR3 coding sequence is TGTGCCAGCAAACGGAAGGAGGGGTGGACCGGGGAGCTGTTTTTT. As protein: CASKRKEGWTGELFF.

The CDR3 DNA follows: TGTGCCAGCAGCTTGAGCCCCGGCGGGACAGGGGTCACAGATACGCAGTATTTT. This encodes CASSLSPGGTGVTDTQYF. The rearrangement links TRBV7-2 to TRBJ2-3; 10 bases match TRBD1. This CDR3 has 18 amino acids. Germline V gene data show CDR1 as SGHTA and CDR2 as FQGNSA. With 3 bases clipped from V and 2 bases from J, the junction kept 11 bases outside the gene matches.

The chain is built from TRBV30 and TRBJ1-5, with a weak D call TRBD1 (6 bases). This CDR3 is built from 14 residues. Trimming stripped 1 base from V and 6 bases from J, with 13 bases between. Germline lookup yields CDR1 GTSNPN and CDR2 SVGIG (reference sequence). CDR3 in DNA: TGTGCCTGGAGTGCCCAGGGAGGGGGTCAGCCCCAGCATTTT. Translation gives CAWSAQGGGQPQHF.

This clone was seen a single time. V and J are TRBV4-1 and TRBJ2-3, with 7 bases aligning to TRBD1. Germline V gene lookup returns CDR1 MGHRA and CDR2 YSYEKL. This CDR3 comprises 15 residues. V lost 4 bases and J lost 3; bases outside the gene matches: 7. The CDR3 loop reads CASSLDGRGTDTQYF. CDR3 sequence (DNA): TGCGCCAGCAGCCTAGACGGCAGGGGGACAGATACGCAGTATTTT.

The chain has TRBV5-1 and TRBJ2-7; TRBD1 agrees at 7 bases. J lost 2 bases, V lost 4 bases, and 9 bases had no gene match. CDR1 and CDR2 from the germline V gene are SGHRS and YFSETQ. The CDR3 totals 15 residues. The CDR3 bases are TGCGCCAGCAGCGCCGGACAGGTCGGGACCTACGAGCAGTACTTC. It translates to CASSAGQVGTYEQYF.

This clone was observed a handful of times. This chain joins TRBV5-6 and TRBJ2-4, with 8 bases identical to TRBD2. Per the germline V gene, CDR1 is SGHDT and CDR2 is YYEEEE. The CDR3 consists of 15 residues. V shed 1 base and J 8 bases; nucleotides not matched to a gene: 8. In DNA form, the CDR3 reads TGTGCCAGCAGCTTGCGGGAGGGCGGTCTTGACATTCAGTACTTC. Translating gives CASSLREGGLDIQYF.

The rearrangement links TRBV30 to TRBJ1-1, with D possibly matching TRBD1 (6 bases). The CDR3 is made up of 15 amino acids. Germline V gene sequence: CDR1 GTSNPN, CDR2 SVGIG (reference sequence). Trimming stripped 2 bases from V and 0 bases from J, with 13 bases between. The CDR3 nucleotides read TGTGCCTGGAGTACGACAGGTCTAATGAACACTGAAGCTTTCTTT. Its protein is CAWSTTGLMNTEAFF.

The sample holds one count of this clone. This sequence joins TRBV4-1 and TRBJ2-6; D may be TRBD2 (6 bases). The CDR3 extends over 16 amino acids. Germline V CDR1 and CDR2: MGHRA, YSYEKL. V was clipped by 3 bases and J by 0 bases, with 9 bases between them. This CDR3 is CASSQGGISGANVLTF. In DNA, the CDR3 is TGCGCCAGCAGCCAGGGGGGAATCTCTGGGGCCAACGTCCTGACTTTC.

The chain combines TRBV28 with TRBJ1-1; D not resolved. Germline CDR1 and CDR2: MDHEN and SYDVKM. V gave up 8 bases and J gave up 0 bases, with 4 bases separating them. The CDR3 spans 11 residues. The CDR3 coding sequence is TGTGCCAGCGGCATGAACACTGAAGCTTTCTTT. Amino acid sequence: CASGMNTEAFF.

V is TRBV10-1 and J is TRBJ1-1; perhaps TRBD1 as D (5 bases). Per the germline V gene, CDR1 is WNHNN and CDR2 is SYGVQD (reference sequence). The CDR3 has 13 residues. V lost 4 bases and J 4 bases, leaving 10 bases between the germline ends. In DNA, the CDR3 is TGCGCCAGCAGTGGACGGGGACTCACTGAAGCTTTCTTT. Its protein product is CASSGRGLTEAFF.

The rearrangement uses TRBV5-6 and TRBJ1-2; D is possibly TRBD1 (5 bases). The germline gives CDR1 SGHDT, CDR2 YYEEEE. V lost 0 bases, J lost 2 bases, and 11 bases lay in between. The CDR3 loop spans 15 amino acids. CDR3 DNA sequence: TGTGCCAGCAGCTTGGCTGTCAGGGTGAACTATGGCTACACCTTC. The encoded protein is CASSLAVRVNYGYTF.